Detailed here is one TCR beta chain. This clone's antigen is unknown. Within one base of it there is no much larger clone, and no base qualities were kept. As encoded in the germline V gene, CDR1 is SGDLS while CDR2 is YYNGEE. Compared with germline, V lacks 4 bases and J lacks 0 bases; bases without a gene match: 10. Including cysteine and phenylalanine, the CDR3 has 16 amino acids. The DNA shown is the 48-base CDR3, in frame from base 1. The data stem from a study of cytomegalovirus exposure and HLA in healthy donors (dated by TCRdb to about 2017). A note on the overall study: An earlier analysis of under 600 of the donors reported more than 250 Gb of sequence data and some 120 million unique TCR beta sequences from around 200 million T cells. About 320 gigabases of sequencing data and 78 million or so unique TCR sequences were included in an early release covering 550 to 800 HLA-typed donors. The genetic ancestry cluster associated with self-reported Caucasian donors included around four fifths of the roughly 410 genotyped donors. The study aimed to test whether cataloging public T cell receptors could reveal signatures of past pathogen exposure. The study profiled the T cell repertoires of hundreds of subjects by immunosequencing and related them to cytomegalovirus serostatus. In addition to the first cohort of 650 to 800 subjects, a separate validation cohort of some 120 different subjects was used. High-throughput TCR immunosequencing, statistical association of individual TCRs with disease status, and machine learning were combined to predict cytomegalovirus infection status. A later analysis re-analyzed previously published TCR beta repertoires from 600 to 850 donors and added high-resolution HLA genotyping to study TCR occurrence patterns. Rather than drawing on any new phenotypic data, the later analysis identified candidate immune exposures from TCR beta sequences and the way those sequences occurred across donors. To decide whether each TCR beta V gene segment behaved as functional or pseudogenic, an earlier analysis of some 600 of the donors relied on high-throughput TCR beta sequencing. Donor age, sex, ethnicity and CMV serostatus were compiled together with the repertoire data. Genome-wide SNP genotypes for about 65% of the roughly 670 donors were used in a later genetic analysis, which treated that subset as a discovery cohort. Every discovery cohort repertoire had been produced on one sequencing platform. HLA typing included class I and class II loci at four-digit resolution. The number of typed donors differed by locus: about 620-640 for A, B, C, DRB1 and DQB1; 500 to 550 for DQA1; approximately 600 for DPA1; and roughly 490 for DPB1. Because of strong linkage in the cohort, four or five DR-DQ haplotypes were treated as single units for association and clustering. Among several hundred genotyped donors of the cohort, an average of approximately 200,000 unique TCR beta nucleotide sequences was sequenced per donor, of which approximately 19% were non-productive. Beyond this particular receptor, the publication reports: The cohort was sequenced for TCR beta chains only, and without alpha or paired-chain data the features that could be detected were limited. A further reported finding was that TCR beta sequences accurately predicted the HLA-A and HLA-B alleles for most subjects in the first cohort. Immune exposure information for the cohort was limited to CMV serostatus. Linkage disequilibrium might explain the correlated functional status among segregating V segments, but an unknown experimental factor could not be excluded. In a later genetic analysis, fewer N-insertions in productive TCRs were reported among donors in an Asian-associated ancestry cluster than the roughly 700-donor mean. A later analysis found that TCR association rates varied across HLA loci, with DRB1 alleles showing the most associated TCRs and HLA-C alleles the fewest. In a later analysis, several top co-occurrence clusters were reported to appear linked to parvovirus B19, influenza, CMV and Epstein-Barr virus. The classifier was reported to diagnose cytomegalovirus status with high specificity and sensitivity in both the original cohort and the validation cohort. In a later analysis, HLA-associated TCR beta chains showed more clonal expansion and lower generation probabilities than non-associated chains that were equally common. In a later genetic analysis, a missense DCLRE1C variant was associated with V-gene and J-gene trimming of TCR beta chains, and the association was replicated in an independent cohort. The 87-base-pair reads could not distinguish some IMGT-functional V segments, including TRBV6-2 and TRBV6-3, so those segments were excluded. Assigning TCR associations to individual alleles was difficult when HLA alleles, especially DR and DQ, strongly co-occurred. A later analysis found that most CMV-associated TCR beta chains appeared HLA-restricted, with HLA associations seemingly driven largely by CMV exposure. Three of the identified cytomegalovirus-associated TCR beta chains were confirmed in vitro to be specific for cytomegalovirus antigens. Roughly uniform sequencing depth across donors was assumed in presence/absence analyses, although this assumption may not hold. The authors suggested that the approach could potentially be extended to other disease states and immunological phenotypes. Because counts were too low, roughly 16 rarely observed V segments, including chromosome 9 orphons, were excluded from the earlier analysis of roughly 580 of the donors. A group of highly shared sequence variants was considered likely to be a technical artifact of the sequencing pipeline. In an earlier analysis of approximately 600 of the donors, most TCR beta V segments were observed in productive rearrangements about 90% or about 30% of the time, broadly matching IMGT annotations. The study gave a list of more than 150 TCR beta chains associated with cytomegalovirus. Across donors, most TCR sequences were observed very rarely, whereas some public TCRs were present in many individuals. In a later analysis, more than 15,000 TCR beta sequences were associated with specific HLA alleles at a false discovery rate of 0.05. Because HLA typing was missing for some donors at each locus, association tests included only the typed subset.

To prepare the library, the immunoSEQ multiplex PCR assay was applied. For the multiplex PCR, a mixture combining 60 forward primers for TCR Vbeta segments and 13 reverse primers for TCR Jbeta segments was used. The CDR3 region of rearranged TCR beta genes was amplified from genomic DNA with a multiplex PCR assay. Amplified TCR beta libraries were sequenced as 87-base-pair reads on the Illumina HiSeq System. On the study's bioinformatics: Across the 500 to 750 repertoires, a later analysis counted roughly 84 million unique TCR beta chains, some 11 million of which were shared by at least two donors. To remove PCR and sequencing errors, raw reads were error-corrected and collapsed into unique sequences using a nearest-neighbor algorithm that merged closely related sequences. CDR3 sequences were aligned to IMGT reference sequences to assign V, D and J gene segments. Each retained sequence needed at least a six-nucleotide match to both a V gene segment and a J gene segment. Rearrangements were called productive when the CDR3 lacked stop codons and stayed in frame with V and J; all others were non-productive. CDR3 was defined by IMGT convention, running from the second conserved V-encoded cysteine to the conserved J-encoded phenylalanine. Sequences without an unambiguous match to a single V gene segment were excluded from the earlier analysis of almost 600 of the donors. In an earlier analysis of 587 of the donors, a V segment was called functional when productive rearrangements were above 56.7%, and segregating when the standard deviation between donors exceeded 5%. A statistical classification framework was built for diagnosing cytomegalovirus status from the catalog of TCR beta chain sequences. In a later analysis, V and J genes were assigned by comparing TCR nucleotide sequences against IMGT/GENE-DB human TR gene sequences. A later analysis assigned CDR3 sequences and most-parsimonious VDJ recombination scenarios with the TCRdist pipeline. A later analysis defined each TCR beta chain by its CDR3 amino acid sequence plus V-gene family, and excluded reads lacking a unique V-gene family. As a way to deal with suspected cross-contamination and a sequencing artifact, a later analysis dropped approximately 590 nucleotide sequences that were highly shared and had low generation probability. For each public chain, a later analysis derived a clonal expansion index from normalized ranks of inferred template counts within each repertoire. A later analysis computed generation probabilities with a VDJ recombination model fitted to out-of-frame rearrangements, and checked the results against IGoR. In a later analysis, hypergeometric tests were used to score TCR-TCR, TCR-HLA and TCR-CMV co-occurrence, with a repertoire-size bias correction applied to TCR pairs. In a later analysis, false discovery rates were estimated by permuting HLA or CMV assignments 20 times. In a later analysis, co-occurring TCRs were grouped with DBSCAN, and TCRdist sequence similarity was added when clustering was performed within HLA-allele-positive subsets. Repertoires with fewer than 30,000 or more than 120,000 public chains were left out of co-occurrence clustering, as were roughly five repertoires with anomalous nucleotide sharing. What TCRdb holds here is the immuneACCESS table cut down to in-frame rearrangements. Part of the clones is not present; checked against another copy, under half of the missing clones reflect an unresolved V gene, and the others are unexplained. Clone size and the V and J calls come from that table; the DNA yielded D and trimming. For this sample the table gives some 170,000 clones, of which 65% to 90% were detected only once. The ten largest clones take up around 10% of the sample.

The cohort was made up of 666 healthy bone marrow donors. Cohort members were all nominally healthy when sampled, although unrecorded immune exposures were likely present. The donor tested CMV seropositive, placing the donor among the 250 to 350 seropositive members of the cohort. Every donor gave a peripheral blood sample, and the peripheral blood mononuclear cells from that sample were used for TCR beta sequencing. The Qiagen DNeasy Blood Extraction Kit was used to extract genomic DNA from the blood cell samples. The clonotype was recovered from a man aged 50 or older in good health and CMV-seropositive. Source material: PBMCs. The rearrangement joined TRBV9 to TRBJ2-7, with TRBD1 matching 7 junction bases. The bases are TGTGCCAGCAGCAAGGATGACAGGGCCCCCTCCTACGAGCAGTACTTC. Translated, it gives CASSKDDRAPSYEQYF.